Listed here are 23 T cell receptor beta chains from one sample, sequenced in a study of response to subunit inactivated influenza vaccine. TCRdb re-analysed the RT-PCR reads in MiXCR, keeping a single row per CDR3 protein. The data contain 500,000 to 600,000 distinct CDR3 sequences, around 13% of them singletons. The specimen comprised PBMCs from blood, sampled about 6 weeks after vaccination. The receptors were gathered from a middle-aged man who received an inactivated influenza vaccine.

The chain is built from TRBV5-1 and TRBJ2-3; D may match TRBD1 or TRBD2 (5 bases each). This CDR3 comprises 16 residues. Germline V gene lookup returns CDR1 SGHRS and CDR2 YFSETQ. Trimming pared 4 bases from V and 4 bases from J, leaving 19 bases between. CDR3 amino acids: CASSRDIAGAADTQYF. As DNA, the CDR3 is TGCGCCAGCAGCCGAGACATAGCCGGGGCCGCAGATACGCAGTATTTT.

This chain links TRBV20-1 with TRBJ2-7, with 8 bases that match TRBD1. Germline V gene sequence: CDR1 DFQATT, CDR2 SNEGSKA (reference sequence). The CDR3 length is 15 residues. V trimming: 0 bases; J trimming: 6 bases; junction bases outside the gene matches: 10. The CDR3 region has the DNA TGCAGTGCTAGAGATTCTGTCAGGGGGCGGTCCGAGCAGTACTTC. Translated: CSARDSVRGRSEQYF.

CDR3 sequence reads: CASSFQRGGYNEQFF. The CDR3 coding sequence is TGTGCCAGCAGTTTCCAGCGGGGGGGATACAATGAGCAGTTCTTC. This chain links TRBV6-2 or TRBV6-3 with TRBJ2-1, with 10 bases aligning to TRBD2. V was pared by 4 bases and J by 4 bases, with 4 bases of the junction left unmatched. CDR3 size: 15 residues. Germline-derived CDR1 and CDR2 are MNHEY and SVGEGT.

This sequence joins TRBV7-2 and TRBJ2-3, with D uncertain. Trimming took 3 bases from V and 5 from J, leaving 9 bases between them. Germline V gene sequence: CDR1 SGHTA, CDR2 FQGNSA. The CDR3 sequence is 13 residues long. The CDR3 DNA sequence: TGTGCCAGCAGCTTCTTGACTCGAGATACGCAGTATTTT. Translating it yields CASSFLTRDTQYF.

This clonotype was picked up a small number of times. The rearrangement links TRBV5-1 to TRBJ2-3; a possible D gene is TRBD1 (5 bases). V was clipped by 0 bases and J by 4 bases, with 12 bases between them. Germline V gene data show CDR1 as SGHRS and CDR2 as YFSETQ. This CDR3 is 15 amino acids long. This CDR3 reads CASSLEGTGADTQYF. CDR3 DNA sequence: TGCGCCAGCAGCTTGGAGGGAACAGGCGCAGATACGCAGTATTTT.

The chain recombines TRBV25-1 with TRBJ1-6, with D maybe TRBD1 (5 bases). CDR3 length equals 13 residues. V was pared by 3 bases and J by 7 bases, with 7 bases between. Germline V gives CDR1 MGHDK, CDR2 SYGVNS. The CDR3 sequence is CASSDPGNSPLHF. DNA of the CDR3: TGTGCCAGCAGTGACCCAGGGAATTCACCCCTCCACTTT.

In its sample, this clonotype was seen many times. The junction does not match germline at one end; this may be a read error. The rearrangement links TRBV29-1 to TRBJ2-7; D may be TRBD1 (6 bases). Germline V CDR1 and CDR2: SQVTM, ANQGSEA. CDR3 size: 13 residues. CDR3 coding DNA: TGCAGCGCTGAAGGCACAGGGCCTTACGAGCAGTACTTC. Protein sequence: CSAEGTGPYEQYF.

This clonotype was seen at least ten times. The CDR3 DNA follows: TGCGCCAGCAGCAAGGACTATACGCAGTATTTT. It yields the protein CASSKDYTQYF. The V call is TRBV5-1, the J call TRBJ2-3; D is possibly TRBD2 (5 bases). This CDR3 has 11 amino acids. Germline lookup yields CDR1 SGHRS and CDR2 YFSETQ. V dropped 4 bases and J dropped 7 bases, with 7 bases sitting between them.

CDR3 in amino acids: CSVDRQGSSDTQYF. CDR3 coding DNA: TGCAGCGTTGACCGCCAGGGGTCTTCAGATACGCAGTATTTT. The chain has TRBV29-1 and TRBJ2-3; weak D call: TRBD1 (6 bases). Between the trimmed V and J ends, which lost 3 bases and 4 bases, there was a span of 14 bases. The CDR3 has 14 amino acids. Germline CDR1 SQVTM, CDR2 ANQGSEA.

This clonotype was found many times. The V gene is TRBV29-1, the J gene TRBJ2-1; TRBD2 agrees at 8 bases. Trimming took 6 bases from V and 1 from J; bases not matched to a gene: 5. The CDR3 contains 14 residues. The germline gives CDR1 SQVTM, CDR2 ANQGSEA. The CDR3 region has the DNA TGCAGCGTCTCGGCGGGGGGATCCTACAATGAGCAGTTCTTC. Amino acid sequence: CSVSAGGSYNEQFF.

The chain combines TRBV6-2 or TRBV6-3 with TRBJ2-5; maybe TRBD1 (6 bases). V lost 6 bases and J 3 bases, leaving 14 bases between the germline ends. Per the germline V gene, CDR1 is MNHEY and CDR2 is SVGEGT. This CDR3 region has 14 residues. The CDR3 protein is CASRNGQWEETQYF. In DNA, the CDR3 is TGTGCCAGCAGAAATGGACAGTGGGAAGAGACCCAGTACTTC.

This clonotype was counted at least ten times. J is TRBJ2-7 and V is TRBV14, with TRBD2 identical over 10 bases. The germline CDR1 and CDR2 sequences are SGHDN and FVKESK. With 1 base clipped from V and 6 bases from J, the junction kept 6 bases outside the gene matches. This CDR3 has 15 amino acids. This CDR3 is CASSQGLAGASEQYF. The DNA for the CDR3 is TGTGCCAGCAGCCAAGGGCTAGCGGGAGCTAGCGAGCAGTACTTC. The entire variable domain, with the rest obtained from reference TRBV14 and TRBJ2-7, is as follows: EAGVTQFPSHSVIEKGQTVTLRCDPISGHDNLYWYRRVMGKEIKFLLHFVKESKQDESGMPNNRFLAERTGGTYSTLKVQPAELEDSGVYFCASSQGLAGASEQYFGPGTRLTVT.

The sample holds a few counts of this clonotype. The chain uses TRBV29-1 and TRBJ2-5; 9 nucleotides agree with TRBD1. This CDR3 is 14 amino acids long. Germline values: CDR1 SQVTM, CDR2 ANQGSEA. Trimming took 5 bases from V and 4 from J; bases not matched to a gene: 8. The CDR3 region is CSVRPGQGLETQYF. The CDR3 DNA reads as TGCAGCGTTCGACCGGGACAGGGTTTAGAGACCCAGTACTTC.

This clonotype was recorded a few times. The chain recombines TRBV11-2 with TRBJ2-7; possibly TRBD2 for D (5 bases). V was trimmed by 8 bases and J by 7 bases, leaving 18 bases between them. The CDR3 has 13 residues. The germline gives CDR1 SGHAT, CDR2 FQNNGV. The CDR3 sequence: CASEEGYRGEQYF. The DNA for the CDR3 is TGTGCCAGCGAAGAAGGGTACAGAGGGGAGCAGTACTTC. The full variable domain, with the rest looked up from reference TRBV11-2 and TRBJ2-7, is EAGVAQSPRYKIIEKRQSVAFWCNPISGHATLYWYQQILGQGPKLLIQFQNNGVVDDSQLPKDRFSAERLKGVDSTLKIQPAKLEDSAVYLCASEEGYRGEQYFGPGTRLTVT.

This clonotype was detected a few times. This chain links TRBV5-6 with TRBJ1-4; D is unclear. This CDR3 is 17 amino acids long. The germline gives CDR1 SGHDT, CDR2 YYEEEE. Deletions cut 0 bases from V and 0 bases from J, with 12 bases between. CDR3 sequence: CASSLGPSLATNEKLFF. CDR3 coding DNA: TGTGCCAGCAGCTTGGGTCCGTCCCTTGCAACTAATGAAAAACTGTTTTTT.

This clonotype came up a few times. V gene TRBV12-3 or TRBV12-4 combines with J gene TRBJ2-3; possible D gene TRBD2, 6 bases. The V end lost 9 bases, the J end lost 0 bases, and 13 bases lay between the germline ends. The CDR3 is made up of 14 amino acids. The DNA of the CDR3 is TGTGCCAGTGGAGGGCAATCTAGCACAGATACGCAGTATTTT. Encoded protein: CASGGQSSTDTQYF.

There are many counts of this clonotype. The chain links TRBV2 to TRBJ1-5; D is undetermined. Germline V gene lookup returns CDR1 SNHLY and CDR2 FYNNEI. The V gene lost 7 bases and the J gene lost 2 bases, with 21 bases spanning the gap. This CDR3 contains 17 residues. CDR3 DNA: TGTGCCAGCACTCTAACCGGAGATTGGATCGGCAATCAGCCCCAGCATTTT. Its translation: CASTLTGDWIGNQPQHF.

This clonotype was counted at least ten times. The chain recombines TRBV4-2 with TRBJ2-1; 7 nucleotides agree with TRBD1. The CDR3 sequence is 15 residues long. Per germline, CDR1 LGHNA and CDR2 YNFKEQ. Trimming cost V 3 bases and J 1 base; bases outside gene matches: 3. The CDR3 sequence is CASSHNRGSYNEQFF. CDR3 bases: TGTGCCAGCAGCCACAACAGGGGTTCCTACAATGAGCAGTTCTTC.

Only a few counts were recorded for this clonotype. The chain couples TRBV5-5 to TRBJ2-5; D is possibly TRBD1 (7 bases). Trimming left V 0 bases short and J 2 bases short, with 17 bases between. CDR3 length equals 17 residues. Per the germline V gene, CDR1 is SGHKS and CDR2 is YYEKEE (reference sequence). The CDR3 DNA sequence: TGTGCCAGCAGCTTGGCCAGGGGGGTACAGGGACAAGAGACCCAGTACTTC. It is translated as CASSLARGVQGQETQYF.

The genes are TRBV9 and TRBJ2-7; D remains unclear. Per the germline V gene, CDR1 is SGDLS and CDR2 is YYNGEE. V was trimmed by 1 base and J by 2 bases, leaving 4 bases between them. The CDR3 is 12 amino acids. CDR3 region: CASSVNPYEQYF. CDR3 sequence (DNA): TGTGCCAGCAGCGTAAACCCCTACGAGCAGTACTTC.

This clonotype came up many times. The chain couples TRBV5-1 to TRBJ2-3; 9 positions match TRBD2. The CDR3 totals 16 residues. J was trimmed by 0 bases and V by 5 bases; bases with no gene match: 7. The germline V gene has CDR1 SGHRS and CDR2 YFSETQ. The CDR3 loop is CASSLTSGASTDTQYF. The CDR3 DNA is TGCGCCAGCAGTCTGACTAGCGGTGCGAGCACAGATACGCAGTATTTT. Combining the CDR3 with reference TRBV5-1 and TRBJ2-3 gives the whole variable domain KAGVTQTPRYLIKTRGQQVTLSCSPISGHRSVSWYQQTPGQGLQFLFEYFSETQRNKGNFPGRFSGRQFSNSRSEMNVSTLELGDSALYLCASSLTSGASTDTQYFGPGTRLTVL.

This clonotype was counted only a few times. This chain links TRBV5-1 with TRBJ2-7; either TRBD1 or TRBD2 may fit D (5 bases each). Germline lookup yields CDR1 SGHRS and CDR2 YFSETQ. This CDR3 region has 15 residues. V was shortened by 0 bases and J by 6 bases, with 16 bases between the two germline ends. The CDR3 protein is CASSLASGAPSEQYF. The DNA for the CDR3 is TGCGCCAGCAGCTTGGCCTCCGGGGCCCCCTCCGAGCAGTACTTC.

Points on this clonotype: A much larger clone differs by one base, so this may be a read error. A read error is likely, as this CDR3 ends without the conserved phenylalanine or tryptophan. The V gene is TRBV9, the J gene TRBJ2-1, with D unresolved. Germline V gives CDR1 SGDLS, CDR2 YYNGEE. The CDR3 extends over 14 amino acids. The ends were cut back, 0 bases at V and 8 bases at J, with 12 bases in the middle. CDR3 protein: CASSVETNIDEQFL. The DNA for the CDR3 is TGTGCCAGCAGCGTAGAAACTAACATAGATGAGCAGTTCCTC.